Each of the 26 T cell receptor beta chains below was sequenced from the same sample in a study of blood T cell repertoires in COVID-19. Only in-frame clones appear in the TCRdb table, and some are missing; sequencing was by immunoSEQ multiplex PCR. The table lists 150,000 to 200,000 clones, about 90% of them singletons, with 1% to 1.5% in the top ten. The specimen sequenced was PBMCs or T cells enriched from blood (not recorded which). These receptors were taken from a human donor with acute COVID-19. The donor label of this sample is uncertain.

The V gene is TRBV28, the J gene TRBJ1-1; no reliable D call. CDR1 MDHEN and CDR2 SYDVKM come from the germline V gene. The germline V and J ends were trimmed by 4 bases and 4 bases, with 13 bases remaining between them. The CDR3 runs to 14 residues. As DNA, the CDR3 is TGTGCCAGCAGTTCTAGGCTCCGTGCCACTGAAGCTTTCTTT. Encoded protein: CASSSRLRATEAFF.

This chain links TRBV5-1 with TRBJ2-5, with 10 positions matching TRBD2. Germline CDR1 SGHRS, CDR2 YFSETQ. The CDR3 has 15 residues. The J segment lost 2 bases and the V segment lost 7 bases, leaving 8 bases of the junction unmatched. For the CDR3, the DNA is TGCGCCAGCCGAGTAGCGGGGGGCCGTCAAGAGACCCAGTACTTC. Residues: CASRVAGGRQETQYF.

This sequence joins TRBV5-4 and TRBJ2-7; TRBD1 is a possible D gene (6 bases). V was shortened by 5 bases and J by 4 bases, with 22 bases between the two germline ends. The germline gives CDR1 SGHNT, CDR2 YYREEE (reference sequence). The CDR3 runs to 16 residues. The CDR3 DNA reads TGTGCCAGCAGTCAGCGCAGGGAAGGGGGTTTTTACGAGCAGTACTTC. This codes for CASSQRREGGFYEQYF.

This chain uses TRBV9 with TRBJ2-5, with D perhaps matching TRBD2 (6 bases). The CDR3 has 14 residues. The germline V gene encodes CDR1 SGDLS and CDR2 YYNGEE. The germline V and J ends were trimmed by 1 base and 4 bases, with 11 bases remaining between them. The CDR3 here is CASSVTSIGETQYF. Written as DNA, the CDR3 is TGTGCCAGCAGCGTAACTAGCATAGGAGAGACCCAGTACTTC.

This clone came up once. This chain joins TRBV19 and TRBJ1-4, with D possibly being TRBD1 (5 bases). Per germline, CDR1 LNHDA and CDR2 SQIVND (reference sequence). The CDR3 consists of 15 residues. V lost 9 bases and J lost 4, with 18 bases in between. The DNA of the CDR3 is TGTGCCAGCCGGGGGTGGAGAGAAGATAATGAAAAACTGTTTTTT. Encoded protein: CASRGWREDNEKLFF.

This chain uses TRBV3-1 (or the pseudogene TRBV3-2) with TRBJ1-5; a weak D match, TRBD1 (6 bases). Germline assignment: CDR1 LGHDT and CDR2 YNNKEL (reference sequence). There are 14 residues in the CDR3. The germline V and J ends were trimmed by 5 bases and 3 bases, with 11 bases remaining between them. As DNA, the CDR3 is TGTGCCAGCAGCGAGACAGGTTTCAATCAGCCCCAGCATTTT. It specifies CASSETGFNQPQHF.

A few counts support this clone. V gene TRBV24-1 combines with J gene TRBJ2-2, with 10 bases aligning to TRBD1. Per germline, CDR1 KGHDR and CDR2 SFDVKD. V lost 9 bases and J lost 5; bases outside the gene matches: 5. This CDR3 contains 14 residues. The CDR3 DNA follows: TGTGCCACCCGGACAGGGGGAGGTACCGGGGAGCTGTTTTTT. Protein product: CATRTGGGTGELFF.

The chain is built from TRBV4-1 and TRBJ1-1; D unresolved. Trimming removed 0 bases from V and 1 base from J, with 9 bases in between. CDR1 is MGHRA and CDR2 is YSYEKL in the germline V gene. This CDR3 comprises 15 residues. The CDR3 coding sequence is TGCGCCAGCAGCCAAGAGAGGGTGAGGAACACTGAAGCTTTCTTT. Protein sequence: CASSQERVRNTEAFF.

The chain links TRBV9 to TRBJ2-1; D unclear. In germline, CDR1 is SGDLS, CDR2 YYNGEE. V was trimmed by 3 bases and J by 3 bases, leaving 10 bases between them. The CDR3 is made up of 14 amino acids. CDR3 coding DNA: TGTGCCAGCAGCGCTAGTGGTCTCTACAATGAGCAGTTCTTC. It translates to CASSASGLYNEQFF.

As DNA, the CDR3 is TGTGCCAGCACCCCAAGCCGACTAGCGATGCCCTACGAGCAGTACTTC. Its translation is CASTPSRLAMPYEQYF. The chain employs TRBV6-2 or TRBV6-3 and TRBJ2-7, with 8 bases lining up with TRBD2. The CDR3 covers 16 residues. Per the germline V gene, CDR1 is MNHEY and CDR2 is SVGEGT. V lost 7 bases and J lost 2; bases outside the gene matches: 13.

The CDR3 loop reads CASSLMTAMNTEAFF. CDR3 DNA sequence: TGTGCCAGCAGCTTGATGACAGCAATGAACACTGAAGCTTTCTTT. The V and J genes are TRBV7-3 and TRBJ1-1, with D tentatively TRBD1 (5 bases). Germline CDR1 reads SGHTA; CDR2 reads FQGTGA. V lost 3 bases and J 0 bases, leaving 11 bases between the germline ends. CDR3 length: 15 amino acids.

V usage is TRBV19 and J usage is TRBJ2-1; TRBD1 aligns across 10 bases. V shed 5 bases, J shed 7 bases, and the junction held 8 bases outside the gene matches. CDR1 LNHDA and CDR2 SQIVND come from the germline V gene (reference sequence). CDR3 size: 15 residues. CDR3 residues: CASSYRDRGGNEQFF. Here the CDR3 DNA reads TGTGCCAGTAGTTATCGGGACAGGGGTGGGAATGAGCAGTTCTTC.

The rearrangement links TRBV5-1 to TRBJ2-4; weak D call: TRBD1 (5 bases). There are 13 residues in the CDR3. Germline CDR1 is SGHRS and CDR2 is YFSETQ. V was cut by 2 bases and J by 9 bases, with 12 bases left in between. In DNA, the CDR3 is TGCGCCAGCAGCTTAGGGGAAGTGGGCATTCAGTACTTC. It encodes CASSLGEVGIQYF.

CDR3 nucleotides: TGTGCCAGCAGCTTAACTGGCCTTTCGGATACGCAGTATTTT. As protein: CASSLTGLSDTQYF. The rearrangement uses TRBV7-3 and TRBJ2-3; D uncertain. Germline V gene lookup returns CDR1 SGHTA and CDR2 FQGTGA. V was clipped by 0 bases and J by 6 bases, with 10 bases between them. The CDR3 totals 14 residues.

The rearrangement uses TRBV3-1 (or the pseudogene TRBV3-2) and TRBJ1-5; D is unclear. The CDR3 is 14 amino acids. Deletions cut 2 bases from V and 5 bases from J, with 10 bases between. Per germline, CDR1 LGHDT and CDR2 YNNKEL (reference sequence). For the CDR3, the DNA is TGTGCCAGCAGCCAAAGCCGTCGAGATCAGCCCCAGCATTTT. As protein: CASSQSRRDQPQHF.

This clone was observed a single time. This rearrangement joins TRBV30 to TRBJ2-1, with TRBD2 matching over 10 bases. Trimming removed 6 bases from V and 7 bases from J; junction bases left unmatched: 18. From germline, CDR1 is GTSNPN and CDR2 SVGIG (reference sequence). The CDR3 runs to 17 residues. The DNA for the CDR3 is TGTGCCTGCGGGGTCGGGGAGCGGGGGGGCCTTTGGAATGAGCAGTTCTTC. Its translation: CACGVGERGGLWNEQFF.

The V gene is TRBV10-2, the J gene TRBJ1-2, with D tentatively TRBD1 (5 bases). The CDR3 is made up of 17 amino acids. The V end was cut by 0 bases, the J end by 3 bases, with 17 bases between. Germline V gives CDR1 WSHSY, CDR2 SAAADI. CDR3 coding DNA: TGCGCCAGCAGTGAGTCTGGATTGGTCGGGGGGGACTATGGCTACACCTTC. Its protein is CASSESGLVGGDYGYTF.

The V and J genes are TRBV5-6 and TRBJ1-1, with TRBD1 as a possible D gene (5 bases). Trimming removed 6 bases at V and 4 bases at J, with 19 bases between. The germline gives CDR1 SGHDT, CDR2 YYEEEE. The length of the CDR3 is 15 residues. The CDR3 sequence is CASTPAGLSGTEAFF. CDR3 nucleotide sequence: TGTGCCAGCACCCCGGCGGGACTCTCGGGCACTGAAGCTTTCTTT.

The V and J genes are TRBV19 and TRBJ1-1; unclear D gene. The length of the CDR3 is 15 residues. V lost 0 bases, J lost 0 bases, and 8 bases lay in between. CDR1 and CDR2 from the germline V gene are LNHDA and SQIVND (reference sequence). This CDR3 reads CASSIDQQMNTEAFF. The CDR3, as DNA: TGTGCCAGTAGTATAGATCAACAGATGAACACTGAAGCTTTCTTT.

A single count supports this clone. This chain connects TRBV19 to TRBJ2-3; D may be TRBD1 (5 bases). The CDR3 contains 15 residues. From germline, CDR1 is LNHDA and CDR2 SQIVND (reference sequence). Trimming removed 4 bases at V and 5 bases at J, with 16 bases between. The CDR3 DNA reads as TGTGCCAGTAGTAAGGGGCAGGGTTTAGGAGATACGCAGTATTTT. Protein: CASSKGQGLGDTQYF.

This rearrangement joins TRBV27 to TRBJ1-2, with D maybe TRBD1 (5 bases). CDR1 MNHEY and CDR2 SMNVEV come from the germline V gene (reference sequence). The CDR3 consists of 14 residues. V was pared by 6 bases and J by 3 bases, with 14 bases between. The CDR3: CASSPGGDYYGYTF. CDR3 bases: TGTGCCAGCAGCCCGGGGGGGGATTACTATGGCTACACCTTC.

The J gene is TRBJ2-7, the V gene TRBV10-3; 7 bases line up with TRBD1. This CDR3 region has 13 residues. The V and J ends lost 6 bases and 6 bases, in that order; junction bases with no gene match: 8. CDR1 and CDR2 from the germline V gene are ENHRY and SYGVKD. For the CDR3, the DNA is TGTGCCATCAGCTCTCGACAGGGCGGCGAGCAGTACTTC. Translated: CAISSRQGGEQYF.

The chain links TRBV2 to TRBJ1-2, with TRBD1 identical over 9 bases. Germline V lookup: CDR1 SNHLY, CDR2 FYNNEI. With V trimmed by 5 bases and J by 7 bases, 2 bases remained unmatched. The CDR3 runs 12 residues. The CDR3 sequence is CASSLDRGGYTF. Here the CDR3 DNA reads TGTGCCAGCAGTCTGGACAGGGGTGGCTACACCTTC.

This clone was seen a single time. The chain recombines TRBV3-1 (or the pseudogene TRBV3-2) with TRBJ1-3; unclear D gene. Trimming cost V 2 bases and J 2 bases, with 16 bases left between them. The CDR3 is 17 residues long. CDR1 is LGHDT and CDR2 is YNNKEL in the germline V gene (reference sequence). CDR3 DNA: TGTGCCAGCAGCCAAATGCCGGGTTCATCGGCTGGAAACACCATATATTTT. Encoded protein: CASSQMPGSSAGNTIYF.

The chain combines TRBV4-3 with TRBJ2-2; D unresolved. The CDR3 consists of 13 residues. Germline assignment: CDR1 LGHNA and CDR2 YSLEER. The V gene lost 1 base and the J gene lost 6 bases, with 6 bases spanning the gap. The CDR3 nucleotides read TGCGCCAGCAGCCAAGGGCTCCCCGGGGAGCTGTTTTTT. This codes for CASSQGLPGELFF.

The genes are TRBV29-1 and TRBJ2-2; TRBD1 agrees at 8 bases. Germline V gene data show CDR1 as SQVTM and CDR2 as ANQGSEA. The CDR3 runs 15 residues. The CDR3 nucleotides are TGCTTTTCATCGTCCGACAGGGGCCGGACCGGGGAGCTGTTTTTT. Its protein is CFSSSDRGRTGELFF.